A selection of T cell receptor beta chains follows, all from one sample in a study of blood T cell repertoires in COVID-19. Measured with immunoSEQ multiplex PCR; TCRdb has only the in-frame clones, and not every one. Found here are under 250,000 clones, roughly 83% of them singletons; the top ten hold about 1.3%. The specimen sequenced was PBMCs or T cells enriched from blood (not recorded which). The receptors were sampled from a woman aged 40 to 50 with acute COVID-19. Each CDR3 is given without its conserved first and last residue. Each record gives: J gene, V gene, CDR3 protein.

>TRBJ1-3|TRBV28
ASSPSFDRINTIY
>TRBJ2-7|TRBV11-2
ASTLDRTPSYEQY
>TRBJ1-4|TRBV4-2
ASSLPGQAEKLF
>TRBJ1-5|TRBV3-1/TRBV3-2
ASSPATGLNQPQH
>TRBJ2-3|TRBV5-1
ASSARGQGRDTQY
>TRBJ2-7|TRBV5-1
ASSLGRGGSNEQY
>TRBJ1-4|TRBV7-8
ASSLAGHTTNEKLF
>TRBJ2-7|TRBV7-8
ASSLSPAYEQY
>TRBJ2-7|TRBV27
ASSSTSGEQY
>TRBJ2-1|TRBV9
ASSVGLRRGSYNEQF
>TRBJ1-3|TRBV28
ASSLARGSSGNTIY
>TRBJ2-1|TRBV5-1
ASSLAWTGGGNEQF
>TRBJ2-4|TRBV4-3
ASSQGWQGAAKNIQY
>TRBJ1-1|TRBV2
ASSLVQMAGGSEAF
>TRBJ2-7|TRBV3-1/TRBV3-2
ASSQAGSEQY
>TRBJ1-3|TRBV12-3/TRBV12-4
ASSLAQGNTIY
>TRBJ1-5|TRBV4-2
ASSQDLGGGNQPQH
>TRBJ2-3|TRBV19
ASSMFGTILDTQY
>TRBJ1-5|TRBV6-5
ASRQGNQPQH
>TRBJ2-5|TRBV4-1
ASSQAGGQETQY
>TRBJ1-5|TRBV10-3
AISEKGVQPQH
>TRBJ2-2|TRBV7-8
ASSSGSGFGTGELF
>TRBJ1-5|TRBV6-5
ASTYRDTQPQH
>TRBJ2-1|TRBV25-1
ASSESRLAGPYNEQF
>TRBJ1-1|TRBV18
ASSPPGPVRRTEAF
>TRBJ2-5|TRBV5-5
ASSLPSGTGLETQY
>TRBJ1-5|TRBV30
AWSAHSNQPQH
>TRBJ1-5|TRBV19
ASFGGNQPQH
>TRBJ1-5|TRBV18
ASSPTGYQPQH
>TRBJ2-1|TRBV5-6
ASSPLAGAYNEQF
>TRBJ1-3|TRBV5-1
ASSERTGQGTGNTIY
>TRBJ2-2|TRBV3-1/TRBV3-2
ASSQEVEREVASPGELF
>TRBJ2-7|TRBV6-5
ASNGGEAYEQY
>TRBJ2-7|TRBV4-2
ASSQGQAGGNEQY
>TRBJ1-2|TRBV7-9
ASSSTGALNYGYT